The 14 T cell receptor beta chains presented below share a single source sample, sequenced in a study of memory CD4+ T cells and cytomegalovirus serostatus. Assay used: immunoSEQ multiplex PCR; TCRdb lists only in-frame clones, some missing. The sample has over 40,000 clones; approximately 83% are singletons. Single viable CD3+CD4+CD8-CD45RO+ cells were sorted as the memory CD4+ T cells. The sequencing input was memory CD4+ T cells from blood. Receptors were obtained from an adult in good health and CMV-seronegative.

CDR3 in amino acids: CASNLRGSRETQYF. CDR3 in DNA: TGTGCCAGCAACCTCAGGGGATCTCGGGAGACCCAGTACTTC. This chain joins TRBV9 and TRBJ2-5; D is possibly TRBD1 (6 bases). The CDR3 spans 14 residues. Trimming shortened V by 6 bases and J by 5 bases, and 17 bases separated the two germline ends. Germline V gives CDR1 SGDLS, CDR2 YYNGEE.

V is TRBV6-5 and J is TRBJ1-3; D is possibly TRBD1 (6 bases). The V end lost 4 bases, the J end lost 4 bases, and 14 bases lay between the germline ends. The CDR3 covers 15 residues. Germline CDR1 is MNHEY and CDR2 is SVGAGI. The CDR3 region has the DNA TGTGCCAGCAGTTCAATCAGGGGTTTCGGAAACACCATATATTTT. It encodes CASSSIRGFGNTIYF.

The rearrangement joins TRBV5-1 to TRBJ1-4; D call uncertain. The CDR3 spans 13 residues. Trimming removed 9 bases at V and 4 bases at J, with 13 bases between. The germline CDR1 and CDR2 sequences are SGHRS and YFSETQ. CDR3 in amino acids: CATRTDDNEKLFF. The CDR3 nucleotides are TGCGCCACCAGGACGGACGATAATGAAAAACTGTTTTTT. The whole variable domain, filled in from reference TRBV5-1 and TRBJ1-4, reads KAGVTQTPRYLIKTRGQQVTLSCSPISGHRSVSWYQQTPGQGLQFLFEYFSETQRNKGNFPGRFSGRQFSNSRSEMNVSTLELGDSALYLCATRTDDNEKLFFGSGTQLSVL.

This clone came up a few times. The V gene is TRBV7-2, the J gene TRBJ1-5; 8 nucleotides match TRBD1. The CDR3 is 16 residues long. Looked up from germline, CDR1 is SGHTA and CDR2 is FQGNSA. The V segment lost 1 base and the J segment 2 bases; nucleotides outside the gene matches: 4. CDR3 residues: CASSLGAGGGNQPQHF. In nucleotides, the CDR3 is TGTGCCAGCAGCTTAGGGGCAGGGGGCGGCAATCAGCCCCAGCATTTT.

The gene calls are TRBV2 and TRBJ1-4; D is unclear. The germline CDR1 and CDR2 sequences are SNHLY and FYNNEI. The CDR3 is 12 residues long. V was trimmed by 5 bases and J by 8 bases, leaving 9 bases between them. The CDR3 here is CASSPRTEKLFF. The DNA for the CDR3 is TGTGCCAGCAGTCCCCGGACCGAAAAACTGTTTTTT.

The chain couples TRBV2 to TRBJ2-7; D call uncertain. CDR3 length equals 12 residues. The germline V and J ends were trimmed by 4 bases and 3 bases, with 7 bases remaining between them. Per germline, CDR1 SNHLY and CDR2 FYNNEI. The DNA of the CDR3 is TGTGCCAGCAGTGTTCTTAACTACGAGCAGTACTTC. Amino acids: CASSVLNYEQYF.

V and J are TRBV7-2 and TRBJ1-5; maybe TRBD1 (5 bases). Germline V gene lookup returns CDR1 SGHTA and CDR2 FQGNSA. The V gene lost 3 bases and the J gene lost 4 bases, with 13 bases spanning the gap. The CDR3 sequence is 15 residues long. The CDR3 region is CASSFSGQVNQPQHF. DNA for the CDR3: TGTGCCAGCAGCTTTTCTGGACAAGTGAATCAGCCCCAGCATTTT. The entire variable domain, with the rest obtained from reference TRBV7-2 and TRBJ1-5, is as follows: GAGVSQSPSNKVTEKGKDVELRCDPISGHTALYWYRQSLGQGLEFLIYFQGNSAPDKSGLPSDRFSAERTGGSVSTLTIQRTQQEDSAVYLCASSFSGQVNQPQHFGDGTRLSIL.

The V call is TRBV4-2, the J call TRBJ2-3; D remains unclear. The germline gives CDR1 LGHNA, CDR2 YNFKEQ. This CDR3 region has 14 residues. Trimming pared 0 bases from V and 2 bases from J, leaving 6 bases between. For the CDR3, the DNA is TGTGCCAGCAGCCAAGATGGACCCACAGATACGCAGTATTTT. This codes for CASSQDGPTDTQYF.

The chain is built from TRBV5-1 and TRBJ1-1, with D possibly matching TRBD1 (5 bases). There are 15 residues in the CDR3. The germline V gene has CDR1 SGHRS and CDR2 YFSETQ. V gave up 0 bases and J gave up 2 bases, with 11 bases separating them. CDR3 coding DNA: TGCGCCAGCAGCTTGGCCGGGACGGGAAACACTGAAGCTTTCTTT. Its protein is CASSLAGTGNTEAFF.

This clone turned up a few times. The J gene is TRBJ1-2, the V gene TRBV5-1, with 10 bases identical to TRBD1. Per germline, CDR1 SGHRS and CDR2 YFSETQ. The CDR3 is 13 amino acids. The V segment lost 3 bases and the J segment 7 bases; nucleotides outside the gene matches: 3. The CDR3 reads CASSSGQGFGYTF. CDR3 DNA sequence: TGCGCCAGCAGCTCGGGACAGGGGTTTGGCTACACCTTC.

This chain connects TRBV7-2 to TRBJ2-7; TRBD2 agrees at 12 bases. Trimming cost V 1 base and J 0 bases; bases outside gene matches: 10. The CDR3 is 19 residues long. The V gene's germline CDR1 is SGHTA and CDR2 FQGNSA. CDR3 nucleotide sequence: TGTGCCAGCAGCTTAGTTCTAGCGGGGGGGCTTGGTAGCTCCTACGAGCAGTACTTC. This codes for CASSLVLAGGLGSSYEQYF.

J is TRBJ1-1 and V is TRBV6-1; TRBD1 is a possible D gene (5 bases). The CDR3 contains 13 residues. V was cut by 7 bases and J by 0 bases, with 9 bases left in between. Germline assignment: CDR1 MNHNS and CDR2 SASEGT. The CDR3 DNA reads TGTGCCAGCAACCCGACAGTGAACACTGAAGCTTTCTTT. The encoded protein is CASNPTVNTEAFF.

The chain employs TRBV6-1 and TRBJ1-1, with a tentative D call TRBD1 (5 bases). CDR1 is MNHNS, CDR2 SASEGT, per germline. Between the trimmed V and J ends, which lost 4 bases and 1 base, there was a span of 19 bases. The CDR3 runs 17 residues. The CDR3 nucleotides read TGTGCCAGCAGTGCAGCGATCGGGGCAGGACCGAACACTGAAGCTTTCTTT. It codes for CASSAAIGAGPNTEAFF.

This clone is medium-sized within its sample. This chain links TRBV4-2 with TRBJ1-2; D is unclear. The ends were cut back, 0 bases at V and 5 bases at J, with 19 bases in the middle. Germline V lookup: CDR1 LGHNA, CDR2 YNFKEQ. This CDR3 is built from 17 residues. The DNA for the CDR3 is TGTGCCAGCAGCCAAGAAGAGGGTCGAGGCAAGACATATGGCTACACCTTC. Translated, it gives CASSQEEGRGKTYGYTF.